Presented here are 18 T cell receptor beta chains from one specimen sequenced in a study of T cell changes during pregnancy in multiple sclerosis. Assay: immunoSEQ multiplex PCR; the TCRdb copy retains only in-frame clones and omits some. The sample yields 30,000 to 45,000 clones, 90% to 95% seen once. The material sequenced was CD8+ T cells from peripheral blood mononuclear cells, taken before pregnancy. The source of these receptors is a female donor with multiple sclerosis, enrolled in a pregnancy study.

The rearrangement uses TRBV19 and TRBJ2-1, with a possible D match to TRBD1 (5 bases). V lost 7 bases, J lost 5 bases, and 12 bases lay in between. Looked up from germline, CDR1 is LNHDA and CDR2 is SQIVND (reference sequence). CDR3 size: 13 residues. This CDR3 reads CASNTRDHNEQFF. For the CDR3, the DNA is TGTGCCAGTAACACCAGGGATCACAATGAGCAGTTCTTC.

The CDR3 sequence is CSALRDTGELFF. In nucleotides, the CDR3 is TGCAGCGCCTTGAGGGACACCGGGGAGCTGTTTTTT. J is TRBJ2-2 and V is TRBV29-1, with TRBD2 as a possible D gene (5 bases). V gave up 7 bases and J gave up 3 bases, with 9 bases separating them. In germline, CDR1 is SQVTM, CDR2 ANQGSEA. CDR3 length: 12 residues.

CDR3 in DNA: TGTGCCAGCAGTCCTACAGTTAACACTGAAGCTTTCTTT. It specifies CASSPTVNTEAFF. This rearrangement joins TRBV6-5 to TRBJ1-1; D is unresolved. V shed 5 bases and J shed 2 bases, with 9 bases lying between them. CDR3 length equals 13 residues. CDR1 is MNHEY, CDR2 SVGAGI, per germline.

Only one count was recorded for this clone. CDR3 in amino acids: CASSLKGANYGYTF. Written as DNA, the CDR3 is TGTGCCAGCAGCTTGAAGGGGGCCAACTATGGCTACACCTTC. V gene TRBV5-4 combines with J gene TRBJ1-2, with 7 bases matching TRBD1. CDR1 and CDR2 (germline): SGHNT, YYREEE (reference sequence). This CDR3 region has 14 residues. The ends lost 1 base at V and 2 bases at J; junction bases unmatched: 2.

In DNA, the CDR3 is TGTGCCAGCAGTTTCTCTGGGGGGCCCGATAGCGGGAGCGGTCCCAATGAGCAGTTCTTC. It is translated as CASSFSGGPDSGSGPNEQFF. The rearrangement joins TRBV27 to TRBJ2-1; 9 positions match TRBD2. CDR1 is MNHEY and CDR2 is SMNVEV in the germline V gene (reference sequence). The CDR3 is 20 residues long. The trim removed 3 bases at V and 6 bases at J, leaving 21 bases unmatched.

This sequence joins TRBV28 and TRBJ1-2, with a tentative D call TRBD1 (5 bases). V lost 2 bases, J lost 1 base, and 8 bases lay in between. Germline CDR1 MDHEN, CDR2 SYDVKM. The CDR3 extends over 14 amino acids. CDR3 residues: CASSLRGRNYGYTF. Here the CDR3 DNA reads TGTGCCAGCAGTTTAAGGGGTCGTAACTATGGCTACACCTTC.

This chain connects TRBV9 to TRBJ2-7; the D gene is possibly TRBD2 (5 bases). Germline V gene data show CDR1 as SGDLS and CDR2 as YYNGEE. The CDR3 runs 12 residues. Trimming took 3 bases from V and 6 from J, leaving 10 bases between them. The CDR3 loop reads CASSARESEQYF. CDR3 coding DNA: TGTGCCAGCAGCGCGAGGGAGTCCGAGCAGTACTTC.

The genes are TRBV15 and TRBJ1-5; D unclear. Germline CDR1 reads LNHNV; CDR2 reads YYDKDF (reference sequence). V was clipped by 7 bases and J by 6 bases, with 16 bases between them. The CDR3 consists of 14 residues. The CDR3 DNA reads TGTGCCACCAACAGCGGGAGGGAAAGTCAGCCCCAGCATTTT. Translation gives CATNSGRESQPQHF.

The CDR3 loop is CASSFLGGSTEAFF. CDR3 DNA: TGTGCCAGCAGCTTTTTGGGGGGAAGCACTGAAGCTTTCTTT. The chain combines TRBV5-4 with TRBJ1-1; D possibly corresponds to TRBD1 (5 bases). The germline V gene encodes CDR1 SGHNT and CDR2 YYREEE (reference sequence). With 2 bases removed from V and 4 bases from J, the gap between germline ends came to 12 bases. This CDR3 has 14 amino acids.

The chain couples TRBV28 to TRBJ2-2; TRBD2 might be the D (6 bases). Germline lookup yields CDR1 MDHEN and CDR2 SYDVKM. CDR3 length: 15 residues. With 6 bases removed from V and 0 bases from J, the gap between germline ends came to 11 bases. The CDR3 DNA sequence: TGTGCCAGCAGCGTAGGGGACTCGAACACCGGGGAGCTGTTTTTT. It specifies CASSVGDSNTGELFF.

The rearrangement links TRBV27 to TRBJ2-1; 10 nucleotides align to TRBD2. V lost 1 base to trimming and J lost 7 bases; unmatched junction nucleotides: 1. Per germline, CDR1 MNHEY and CDR2 SMNVEV (reference sequence). The CDR3 is 14 amino acids. In DNA form, the CDR3 reads TGTGCCAGCAGTTTATTACTAGCGGGAAATGAGCAGTTCTTC. It encodes CASSLLLAGNEQFF.

The chain links TRBV5-4 to TRBJ2-7; tentative D call: TRBD2 (6 bases). The CDR3 totals 13 residues. Germline V gene sequence: CDR1 SGHNT, CDR2 YYREEE (reference sequence). Trimming pared 5 bases from V and 2 bases from J, leaving 11 bases between. CDR3 sequence: CASSWGDPYEQYF. Written as DNA, the CDR3 is TGTGCCAGCAGTTGGGGGGACCCCTACGAGCAGTACTTC.

This clone appeared a single time. The chain combines TRBV15 with TRBJ2-6; tentative D call: TRBD2 (6 bases). Trimming took off 8 bases at V and 1 base at J, with 6 bases between the two ends. Germline V gives CDR1 LNHNV, CDR2 YYDKDF (reference sequence). This CDR3 comprises 13 residues. CDR3 protein: CATRGSGANVLTF. CDR3 nucleotide sequence: TGTGCCACCCGGGGGTCTGGGGCCAACGTCCTGACTTTC.

The gene calls are TRBV6-1 and TRBJ2-7, with TRBD1 matching 7 bases. The CDR3 spans 14 residues. The V gene end was trimmed by 1 base and the J gene end by 4 bases; junction bases not matched to a gene: 4. From germline, CDR1 is MNHNS and CDR2 SASEGT. The CDR3 nucleotides read TGTGCCAGCAGTGAAGTGAGACAGGGATACGAGCAGTACTTC. This codes for CASSEVRQGYEQYF.

The CDR3 DNA sequence: TGCGCCAGCAGCCCAGACAGGGGCCCCTACGAGCAGTACTTC. The encoded protein is CASSPDRGPYEQYF. V gene TRBV4-1 combines with J gene TRBJ2-7; 8 bases are shared with TRBD1. The trim removed 4 bases at V and 2 bases at J, leaving 4 bases unmatched. Germline CDR1 MGHRA, CDR2 YSYEKL. This CDR3 is 14 amino acids long.

The rearrangement uses TRBV6-1 and TRBJ2-1; 9 nucleotides line up with TRBD1. The germline CDR1 and CDR2 sequences are MNHNS and SASEGT. V gave up 2 bases and J gave up 9 bases; unmatched junction bases: 8. There are 15 residues in the CDR3. The CDR3 DNA is TGTGCCAGCAGTGAACTACAGGGGGCGCGGAGTGAGCAGTTCTTC. This sequence encodes CASSELQGARSEQFF.

V usage is TRBV6-6 and J usage is TRBJ2-1; D gene uncertain. The CDR3 covers 13 residues. V shed 6 bases and J shed 6 bases, with 12 bases lying between them. Per germline, CDR1 MNHNY and CDR2 SVGAGI (reference sequence). The CDR3: CASSPSWANEQFF. In nucleotides, the CDR3 is TGTGCCAGCAGCCCGAGTTGGGCCAATGAGCAGTTCTTC.

The chain carries TRBV4-1 and TRBJ2-3, with a weak D call TRBD1 (5 bases). Trimming shortened V by 6 bases and J by 0 bases, and 16 bases separated the two germline ends. Germline V gives CDR1 MGHRA, CDR2 YSYEKL. This CDR3 spans 16 amino acids. The CDR3 nucleotides are TGCGCCAGCAGGCCCATAGGGGTGACTAGCACAGATACGCAGTATTTT. Its translation is CASRPIGVTSTDTQYF.